The entry that follows covers one T cell receptor (beta chain) sequence. What it recognizes is unknown. The data were obtained in a study of cytomegalovirus exposure and HLA in healthy donors. General study findings and limits: According to reports, the classifier identified cytomegalovirus status with high specificity and sensitivity. The productive fraction for most TCR beta V segments was about 87% or about 30% in an earlier analysis. Compared with the approximately 680-donor mean, an Asian-associated ancestry cluster reportedly had fewer N-insertions, according to a later analysis.

Researchers ran the PCR with 60 Vbeta and 13 Jbeta primers. The data were produced by immunoSEQ multiplex PCR, yet TCRdb's version contains in-frame clones alone and is incomplete. The table records tens of thousands of clones, roughly 67% of them present only once. CDR1 is SGHTS and CDR2 is YDEGEE in the germline V gene. Trimming left V 1 base short and J 2 bases short, with 10 bases between. The length of the CDR3 is 15 residues. The source of this sequence is a woman aged 45-60 years in good health and CMV-seropositive. The chain employs TRBV5-8 and TRBJ2-1, with D possibly being TRBD1 (5 bases). The sample was PBMCs. The CDR3 bases are TGTGCCAGCAGCTTGAGAGACAGTCCCTACAATGAGCAGTTCTTC. Translation: CASSLRDSPYNEQFF.